Below are 9 T cell receptor beta chains sequenced from a single sample in a study of cytomegalovirus exposure and HLA in healthy donors. The method was immunoSEQ multiplex PCR; TCRdb's version includes in-frame clones alone and lacks a portion of them. The repertoire holds about 95,000 clones, with around 84% as singletons. Material: PBMCs. The receptor source for this set is a man aged 18 to 30 in good health and CMV-seropositive.

The rearrangement uses TRBV7-9 and TRBJ2-7; TRBD1 matches 8 bases. Losses at the gene ends were 5 bases for V and 5 bases for J; bases not matched to a gene: 8. The CDR3 consists of 14 residues. Germline V lookup: CDR1 SEHNR, CDR2 FQNEAQ (reference sequence). DNA of the CDR3: TGTGCCAGCAGCCCACCGACAGGGGTCCACGAGCAGTACTTC. Its protein product is CASSPPTGVHEQYF.

The rearrangement uses TRBV29-1 and TRBJ2-1, with 9 bases that match TRBD2. The junction had 7 bases not matched to a gene; V was cut back by 4 bases and J by 0 bases. This CDR3 is 16 amino acids long. The germline gives CDR1 SQVTM, CDR2 ANQGSEA. CDR3 DNA sequence: TGCAGCGTTGGGGGGCTAGCGGGGACCTCCTACAATGAGCAGTTCTTC. It encodes CSVGGLAGTSYNEQFF.

The chain carries TRBV4-2 and TRBJ2-3; D gene ambiguous. V was shortened by 1 base and J by 4 bases, with 15 bases between the two germline ends. CDR1 and CDR2 (germline): LGHNA, YNFKEQ. The CDR3 spans 16 residues. As DNA, the CDR3 is TGTGCCAGCAGCCAAGTTGGCGGCTCAGCCTCAGATACGCAGTATTTT. It encodes CASSQVGGSASDTQYF.

The chain carries TRBV6-6 and TRBJ1-3, with D possibly TRBD1 on 5 matching bases. The CDR3 spans 15 residues. Germline V gives CDR1 MNHNY, CDR2 SVGAGI (reference sequence). With 6 bases removed from V and 4 bases from J, the gap between germline ends came to 16 bases. The CDR3 reads CASSPSGLGGNTIYF. The CDR3 DNA reads TGTGCCAGCAGCCCTTCGGGACTTGGAGGAAACACCATATATTTT.

Sample share makes this clone medium-sized. This rearrangement joins TRBV7-2 to TRBJ2-1; TRBD2 matches at 11 bases. CDR1 and CDR2 from the germline V gene are SGHTA and FQGNSA. Trimming cost V 5 bases and J 12 bases; bases outside gene matches: 3. This CDR3 region has 12 residues. CDR3 protein: CASSITSGRQFF. In DNA form, the CDR3 reads TGTGCCAGCAGCATTACTAGCGGGAGGCAGTTCTTC.

This clone occurred a few times. This rearrangement joins TRBV9 to TRBJ2-1, with D possibly being TRBD1 (6 bases). The CDR3 covers 16 residues. V gave up 0 bases and J gave up 0 bases, with 10 bases separating them. Germline assignment: CDR1 SGDLS and CDR2 YYNGEE. The CDR3, as DNA: TGTGCCAGCAGCGTAGATCAGGGGCACTCCTACAATGAGCAGTTCTTC. Translation: CASSVDQGHSYNEQFF. The whole variable domain, remainder taken from reference TRBV9 and TRBJ2-1, is DSGVTQTPKHLITATGQRVTLRCSPRSGDLSVYWYQQSLDQGLQFLIQYYNGEERAKGNILERFSAQQFPDLHSELNLSSLELGDSALYFCASSVDQGHSYNEQFFGPGTRLTVL.

J is TRBJ2-1 and V is TRBV27; 7 bases map to TRBD2. Looked up from germline, CDR1 is MNHEY and CDR2 is SMNVEV (reference sequence). This CDR3 is 14 amino acids long. J was trimmed by 4 bases and V by 7 bases; bases with no gene match: 7. The CDR3, as DNA: TGTGCCAGCACCCGCGCGGGAGATTACAATGAGCAGTTCTTC. It is translated as CASTRAGDYNEQFF.

The chain has TRBV6-5 and TRBJ1-1; D ambiguous. Germline values: CDR1 MNHEY, CDR2 SVGAGI. The CDR3 runs to 14 residues. Trimming took off 0 bases at V and 8 bases at J, with 13 bases between the two ends. Written as DNA, the CDR3 is TGTGCCAGCAGTTACTCGACGAGGGTGGGAGAAGCTTTCTTT. Protein sequence: CASSYSTRVGEAFF.

V and J are TRBV5-1 and TRBJ2-7, with TRBD2 identical over 7 bases. Germline CDR1 is SGHRS and CDR2 is YFSETQ. This CDR3 has 13 amino acids. The CDR3 DNA is TGTGCCAGCAGCCCGGGAGCGGGATACGAGCAGTACGTC. It specifies CASSPGAGYEQYV.